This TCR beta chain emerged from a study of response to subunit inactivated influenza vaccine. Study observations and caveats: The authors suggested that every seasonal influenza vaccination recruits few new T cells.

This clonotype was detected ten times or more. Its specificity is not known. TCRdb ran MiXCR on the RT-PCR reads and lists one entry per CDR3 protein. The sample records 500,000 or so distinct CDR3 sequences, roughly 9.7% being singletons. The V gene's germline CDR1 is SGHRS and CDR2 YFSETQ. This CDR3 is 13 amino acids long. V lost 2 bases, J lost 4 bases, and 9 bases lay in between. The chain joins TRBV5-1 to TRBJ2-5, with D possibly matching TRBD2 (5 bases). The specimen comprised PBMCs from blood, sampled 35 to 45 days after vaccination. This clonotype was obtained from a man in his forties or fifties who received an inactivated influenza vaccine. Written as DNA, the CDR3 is TGCGCCAGCAGCTTTACTAGTTCAGAGACCCAGTACTTC. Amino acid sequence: CASSFTSSETQYF.